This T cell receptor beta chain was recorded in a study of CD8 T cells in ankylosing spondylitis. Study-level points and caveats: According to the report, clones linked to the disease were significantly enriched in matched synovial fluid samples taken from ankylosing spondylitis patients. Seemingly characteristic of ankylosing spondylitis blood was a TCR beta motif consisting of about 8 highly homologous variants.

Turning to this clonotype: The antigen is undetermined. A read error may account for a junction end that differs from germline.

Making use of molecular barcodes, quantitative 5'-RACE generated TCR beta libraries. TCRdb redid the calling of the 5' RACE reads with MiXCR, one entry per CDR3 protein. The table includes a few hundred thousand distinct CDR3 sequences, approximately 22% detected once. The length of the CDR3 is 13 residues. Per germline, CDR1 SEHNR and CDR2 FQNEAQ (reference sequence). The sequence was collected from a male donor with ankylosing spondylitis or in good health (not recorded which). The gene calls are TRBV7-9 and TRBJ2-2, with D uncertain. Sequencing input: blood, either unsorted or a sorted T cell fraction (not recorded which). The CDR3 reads CASGLLMTGELFF. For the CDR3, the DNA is TGTGCCAGCGGCTTACTTATGACCGGGGAGCTGTTTTTT.